This T cell receptor (beta chain) stems from a study of neoadjuvant anti-PD-1 for oral cavity cancer. Documented time point: after neoadjuvant nivolumab, at surgical resection. Cohort: HPV-negative, locally advanced oral cavity squamous cell carcinoma patients. The CDR3 has 11 residues. The germline gives CDR1 WSHSY, CDR2 SAAADI. V lost 3 bases and J 7 bases, leaving 6 bases between the germline ends. Libraries were prepared by immunoSEQ multiplex PCR; TCRdb keeps only in-frame clonotypes and omits some of them. The sample has over 20,000 clones, around a quarter seen once. This clone has at least ten counts.

V gene TRBV10-2 combines with J gene TRBJ1-1; D call uncertain. The sample was tumor tissue, taken after nivolumab (anti-PD-1) treatment. This TCR was recovered from a person aged 35-80 years with oral cavity squamous cell carcinoma. CDR3 DNA sequence: TGCGCCAGCAGTGATAAGAGTGAAGCTTTCTTT. Translating it yields CASSDKSEAFF.